The 2 T cell receptor beta chains below all came from one sample that was sequenced in a study of T cell responses to AZD1222 COVID-19 vaccine. Sequencing used immunoSEQ multiplex PCR; TCRdb keeps in-frame clones, though not all of them. Here the sample spans 80,000 to 90,000 clones, roughly 90% being singletons. Sequenced here: peripheral blood, sampled on day 0 of AZD1222 vaccination. These receptors all come from an adult in good health.

CDR3 in amino acids: CASSLDQSVRTGYTF. CDR3 bases: TGTGCCAGCTCACTAGATCAAAGTGTCCGGACTGGCTACACCTTC. The V gene is TRBV18, the J gene TRBJ1-2, with unresolved D. Germline V gives CDR1 KGHSH, CDR2 LQKENI. The CDR3 totals 15 residues. V gave up 4 bases and J gave up 7 bases, with 19 bases separating them. Full variable domain (missing parts from reference TRBV18 and TRBJ1-2): NAGVMQNPRHLVRRRGQEARLRCSPMKGHSHVYWYRQLPEEGLKFMVYLQKENIIDESGMPKERFSAEFPKEGPSILRIQQVVRGDSAAYFCASSLDQSVRTGYTFGSGTRLTVV.

The rearrangement joins TRBV6-1 to TRBJ2-7; no clear D. This CDR3 has 14 residues. The V gene lost 1 base and the J gene lost 0 bases, with 7 bases spanning the gap. Per the germline V gene, CDR1 is MNHNS and CDR2 is SASEGT. The chain's CDR3 is CASSEVSNSYEQYF. In DNA form, the CDR3 reads TGTGCCAGCAGTGAAGTGTCAAACTCCTACGAGCAGTACTTC.